The 2 T cell receptor beta chains reported below all come from one sample, sequenced in a study of blood T cell repertoires in COVID-19. Some clones are missing from TCRdb's copy, which holds only in-frame ones; the method was immunoSEQ multiplex PCR. Altogether some 120,000 clones are present, under 90% being singletons, with the ten largest covering about 12%. Sequencing was performed on peripheral blood. Receptors were obtained from a woman between 55 and 75 years old with acute or convalescent COVID-19.

V gene TRBV6-5 combines with J gene TRBJ2-1; 8 nucleotides line up with TRBD2. CDR1 MNHEY and CDR2 SVGAGI come from the germline V gene. The CDR3 is made up of 16 amino acids. After removal of 0 bases from V and 2 bases from J, the junction contained 3 bases not matched to a gene. CDR3 region: CASSYSSGGAYNEQFF. CDR3 sequence (DNA): TGTGCCAGCAGTTACTCAAGCGGGGGAGCCTACAATGAGCAGTTCTTC.

V usage is TRBV12-3 or TRBV12-4 and J usage is TRBJ1-2; 7 bases map to TRBD1. CDR3 length: 13 amino acids. With V trimmed by 6 bases and J by 0 bases, 1 base remained unmatched. This CDR3 reads CASRTGANYGYTF. CDR3 DNA: TGTGCCAGCAGAACAGGGGCTAACTATGGCTACACCTTC.